The 12 T cell receptor beta chains in this list originate from one sample, sequenced in a study of T-cell memory formation after mild COVID-19. TCRdb ran MiXCR on the 5' RACE reads and lists one entry per CDR3 protein. Among 300,000 to 400,000 distinct CDR3 sequences listed, 28% were seen once. Sequenced sample: PBMCs or a T cell subset sorted from them (not recorded which). These receptors were obtained from an adult woman who had mild COVID-19 (a few samples of this study predate the infection). Cell type and time point are not known.

The rearrangement links TRBV7-8 to TRBJ2-2; D unclear. V lost 5 bases and J 1 base, leaving 8 bases between the germline ends. The CDR3 has 14 amino acids. Germline V CDR1 and CDR2: SGHVS, FQNEAQ. Here the CDR3 DNA reads TGTGCCAGCAGCCCAAGACAGAACACCGGGGAGCTGTTTTTT. This sequence encodes CASSPRQNTGELFF.

This clonotype has just a few counts. The chain combines TRBV5-1 with TRBJ2-1; D perhaps matches TRBD1 (6 bases). CDR1 is SGHRS and CDR2 is YFSETQ in the germline V gene. V was cut by 2 bases and J by 0 bases, with 9 bases left in between. The CDR3 runs to 15 residues. The CDR3 loop is CASSFGQFSYNEQFF. As DNA, the CDR3 is TGCGCCAGCAGCTTCGGACAGTTCTCCTACAATGAGCAGTTCTTC.

This clonotype was seen more than once but under ten times. The rearrangement uses TRBV11-2 and TRBJ1-1; D remains ambiguous. The CDR3 runs to 13 residues. In germline, CDR1 is SGHAT, CDR2 FQNNGV. V lost 1 base to trimming and J lost 3 bases, with 6 bases between them. CDR3 protein: CASSLVEHTEAFF. CDR3 nucleotides: TGTGCCAGCAGCTTAGTGGAGCACACTGAAGCTTTCTTT. The complete variable domain, with remaining parts taken from reference TRBV11-2 and TRBJ1-1, reads EAGVAQSPRYKIIEKRQSVAFWCNPISGHATLYWYQQILGQGPKLLIQFQNNGVVDDSQLPKDRFSAERLKGVDSTLKIQPAKLEDSAVYLCASSLVEHTEAFFGQGTRLTVV.

The V and J genes are TRBV7-9 and TRBJ2-7; D gene unclear. The CDR3 runs 14 residues. Germline CDR1 reads SEHNR; CDR2 reads FQNEAQ (reference sequence). V dropped 3 bases and J dropped 0 bases, with 9 bases sitting between them. CDR3 in DNA: TGTGCCAGCAGCTTTACCGGTCCCTCCTACGAGCAGTACTTC. The encoded protein is CASSFTGPSYEQYF.

The chain joins TRBV7-2 to TRBJ2-4, with unresolved D. Germline loops: CDR1 SGHTA, CDR2 FQGNSA. V dropped 1 base and J dropped 6 bases, with 13 bases sitting between them. The CDR3 spans 15 residues. The CDR3, as DNA: TGTGCCAGCAGCTTAGTCGCAGGCTCTAGAAACATTCAGTACTTC. This encodes CASSLVAGSRNIQYF.

The V gene is TRBV5-6, the J gene TRBJ2-5; the match to TRBD1 covers 10 bases. CDR1 and CDR2 from the germline V gene are SGHDT and YYEEEE. Losses at the gene ends were 3 bases for V and 4 bases for J; bases not matched to a gene: 3. CDR3 size: 14 residues. CDR3 sequence (DNA): TGTGCCAGCAGCTCGACAGGGGGCGTAGAGACCCAGTACTTC. This sequence encodes CASSSTGGVETQYF. Based on the CDR3 plus reference TRBV5-6 and TRBJ2-5, the full variable domain is DAGVTQSPTHLIKTRGQQVTLRCSPKSGHDTVSWYQQALGQGPQFIFQYYEEEERQRGNFPDRFSGHQFPNYSSELNVNALLLGDSALYLCASSSTGGVETQYFGPGTRLLVL.

In DNA, the CDR3 is TGCGCCAGCAGCTTGAGACTAGCGGGGGGTTCGGAGACCCAGTACTTC. Translating it yields CASSLRLAGGSETQYF. V is TRBV5-1 and J is TRBJ2-5; 13 positions match TRBD2. V lost 1 base and J lost 5; bases outside the gene matches: 5. This CDR3 region has 16 residues. Germline V gene lookup returns CDR1 SGHRS and CDR2 YFSETQ. The variable domain in full, with the rest retrieved from reference TRBV5-1 and TRBJ2-5, is KAGVTQTPRYLIKTRGQQVTLSCSPISGHRSVSWYQQTPGQGLQFLFEYFSETQRNKGNFPGRFSGRQFSNSRSEMNVSTLELGDSALYLCASSLRLAGGSETQYFGPGTRLLVL.

The chain employs TRBV7-2 and TRBJ1-1; D not resolved. CDR3 length equals 17 residues. The V end was cut by 5 bases, the J end by 4 bases, with 23 bases between. Germline CDR1 and CDR2: SGHTA and FQGNSA. CDR3 residues: CASSRIAVGGRATEAFF. In DNA, the CDR3 is TGTGCCAGCAGCCGCATAGCAGTGGGCGGGCGGGCCACTGAAGCTTTCTTT.

The chain has TRBV4-3 and TRBJ2-7, with D hard to call. Per the germline V gene, CDR1 is LGHNA and CDR2 is YSLEER. This CDR3 spans 15 amino acids. V lost 1 base to trimming and J lost 3 bases, with 13 bases between them. CDR3 sequence (DNA): TGCGCCAGCAGCCAAGCCTGGTCCCCCCTCTACGAGCAGTACTTC. It codes for CASSQAWSPLYEQYF.

This chain joins TRBV6-1 and TRBJ2-1, with TRBD2 matching over 8 bases. The trim removed 1 base at V and 2 bases at J, leaving 1 base unmatched. There are 15 residues in the CDR3. Germline values: CDR1 MNHNS, CDR2 SASEGT. This CDR3 is CASSEGRGAYNEQFF. In nucleotides, the CDR3 is TGTGCCAGCAGTGAAGGGCGGGGGGCCTACAATGAGCAGTTCTTC.

The chain combines TRBV11-2 with TRBJ1-2, with D possibly TRBD1 on 5 matching bases. Germline assignment: CDR1 SGHAT and CDR2 FQNNGV. The V and J ends lost 0 bases and 0 bases respectively, with 14 bases between them. The CDR3 extends over 17 amino acids. The CDR3 DNA sequence: TGTGCCAGCAGCTTAGAGGGCAGGGTGAAGGCTAACTATGGCTACACCTTC. Its translation: CASSLEGRVKANYGYTF.

This clonotype was observed a few times. No conserved phenylalanine or tryptophan ends this CDR3, so it is likely a read error. This chain uses TRBV7-9 with TRBJ2-1; D is undetermined. CDR1 and CDR2 from the germline V gene are SEHNR and FQNEAQ (reference sequence). Trimming stripped 1 base from V and 6 bases from J, with 7 bases between. This CDR3 is built from 13 residues. CDR3 sequence reads: CASSLVPVNEQFL. CDR3 nucleotides: TGTGCCAGCAGCTTAGTACCCGTCAATGAGCAGTTCCTC.